Following are 25 T cell receptor beta chains from one sample sequenced in a study of control samples from healthy donors and cancer patients (dated by TCRdb to 2020 to 2022). Libraries came from the immunoSEQ multiplex PCR assay. This immuneACCESS table, as held by TCRdb, lists in-frame sequences with V and J called but not all clones. Of the missing ones, under half trace to an unresolved V gene in checked studies; the others have no known cause. For this sample the table gives approximately 160,000 clones, of which roughly 94% were detected only once. 1.3% to 1.5% of the sample lies in the top ten. The material sequenced was blood. The receptors originated from a woman younger than 30 in good health.

V is TRBV6-4 and J is TRBJ1-2; 8 bases agree with TRBD1. CDR1 and CDR2 (germline): MRHNA, SNTAGT. The CDR3 has 16 amino acids. V lost 4 bases, J lost 7 bases, and 14 bases stayed unmatched. The CDR3 sequence: CASSARHNRGTSGYTF. CDR3 nucleotide sequence: TGTGCCAGCAGTGCACGTCATAACAGGGGGACGTCTGGCTACACCTTC.

The rearrangement uses TRBV7-2 and TRBJ1-4, with 9 bases matching TRBD1. The CDR3 covers 14 residues. V gave up 1 base and J gave up 6 bases; unmatched junction bases: 0. From germline, CDR1 is SGHTA and CDR2 FQGNSA. The CDR3 sequence: CASSLGTGDEKLFF. CDR3 bases: TGTGCCAGCAGCTTAGGGACAGGGGATGAAAAACTGTTTTTT.

This sequence joins TRBV7-9 and TRBJ1-5; 10 bases align to TRBD1. The CDR3 length is 16 residues. J was trimmed by 0 bases and V by 5 bases; bases with no gene match: 4. The germline V gene has CDR1 SEHNR and CDR2 FQNEAQ (reference sequence). CDR3 loop: CASSQGTGDSNQPQHF. Written as DNA, the CDR3 is TGTGCCAGCAGCCAGGGGACAGGGGATAGCAATCAGCCCCAGCATTTT.

Turning to this clone: The same CDR3 also results from other DNA sequences found in this sample. The V call is TRBV10-1, the J call TRBJ2-3, with 8 bases fitting TRBD2. CDR1 and CDR2 (germline): WNHNN, SYGVQD (reference sequence). This CDR3 contains 17 residues. V lost 9 bases and J lost 5; bases outside the gene matches: 19. Here the CDR3 reads CASGGGLASGRRDTQYF. For the CDR3, the DNA is TGCGCCAGTGGCGGGGGTTTAGCTAGCGGGCGGAGAGATACGCAGTATTTT.

V and J are TRBV7-2 and TRBJ2-5; D is uncertain. Per germline, CDR1 SGHTA and CDR2 FQGNSA. V was cut by 1 base and J by 1 base, with 13 bases left in between. This CDR3 is 16 amino acids long. CDR3 amino acids: CASSLVWTLTQETQYF. CDR3 coding DNA: TGTGCCAGCAGCTTAGTTTGGACCCTCACCCAAGAGACCCAGTACTTC. The whole variable domain, remainder taken from reference TRBV7-2 and TRBJ2-5, is GAGVSQSPSNKVTEKGKDVELRCDPISGHTALYWYRQSLGQGLEFLIYFQGNSAPDKSGLPSDRFSAERTGGSVSTLTIQRTQQEDSAVYLCASSLVWTLTQETQYFGPGTRLLVL.

V is TRBV19 and J is TRBJ1-6, with no clear D. Trimming cost V 4 bases and J 7 bases, with 8 bases left between them. CDR1 LNHDA and CDR2 SQIVND come from the germline V gene (reference sequence). The CDR3 loop spans 13 amino acids. CDR3 protein: CASSTERNSPLHF. CDR3 coding DNA: TGTGCCAGTAGTACCGAAAGAAATTCACCCCTCCACTTT.

The rearrangement joins TRBV11-2 to TRBJ1-2; possible D gene TRBD1, 5 bases. V was cut by 5 bases and J by 5 bases, with 12 bases left in between. The CDR3 is 13 residues long. Germline CDR1 SGHAT, CDR2 FQNNGV. The CDR3, as DNA: TGTGCCAGCAGCCGGGACGGATTTTATGGCTACACCTTC. Its translation is CASSRDGFYGYTF.

This clone appeared once. This chain joins TRBV18 and TRBJ2-7; 9 positions match TRBD2. This CDR3 is 16 amino acids long. CDR1 KGHSH and CDR2 LQKENI come from the germline V gene. The J segment lost 3 bases and the V segment lost 6 bases, leaving 12 bases of the junction unmatched. CDR3 bases: TGTGCCAGCTCCCCAATGATGACTAGCGGATACTACGAGCAGTACTTC. It codes for CASSPMMTSGYYEQYF.

The V and J genes are TRBV2 and TRBJ1-6, with a weak D call TRBD1 (5 bases). CDR3 size: 16 residues. Trimming took 8 bases from V and 10 from J, leaving 24 bases between them. CDR1 is SNHLY and CDR2 is FYNNEI in the germline V gene. The CDR3 coding sequence is TGTGCCAGCCTCCCTAGTCAAGTCATTTGGGACTCACCCCTCCACTTT. It codes for CASLPSQVIWDSPLHF. Full variable domain (remainder filled in from reference TRBV2 and TRBJ1-6): EPEVTQTPSHQVTQMGQEVILRCVPISNHLYFYWYRQILGQKVEFLVSFYNNEISEKSEIFDDQFSVERPDGSNFTLKIRSTKLEDSAMYFCASLPSQVIWDSPLHFGNGTRLTVT.

The chain links TRBV27 to TRBJ1-5; D possibly corresponds to TRBD1 (5 bases). The CDR3 totals 14 residues. CDR1 and CDR2 from the germline V gene are MNHEY and SMNVEV (reference sequence). Trimming removed 5 bases from V and 7 bases from J, with 15 bases in between. The CDR3 nucleotides read TGTGCCAGCAGTCCTTGGGACGGGGTACAGCCCCAGCATTTT. Its protein product is CASSPWDGVQPQHF.

The CDR3 coding sequence is TGTGCCAGCACCCGTCAAAGCTCCTACTCTGGAAACACCATATATTTT. Translating gives CASTRQSSYSGNTIYF. The rearrangement joins TRBV11-2 to TRBJ1-3; the D is unclear. Trimming removed 7 bases at V and 0 bases at J, with 16 bases between. Germline V gene sequence: CDR1 SGHAT, CDR2 FQNNGV. CDR3 length: 16 residues. Drawing the rest from reference TRBV11-2 and TRBJ1-3, the complete variable domain is EAGVAQSPRYKIIEKRQSVAFWCNPISGHATLYWYQQILGQGPKLLIQFQNNGVVDDSQLPKDRFSAERLKGVDSTLKIQPAKLEDSAVYLCASTRQSSYSGNTIYFGEGSWLTVV.

The rearrangement uses TRBV6-2 or TRBV6-3 and TRBJ2-7; 13 bases are shared with TRBD2. The CDR3 totals 16 residues. V lost 2 bases, J lost 5 bases, and 6 bases stayed unmatched. Germline CDR1 reads MNHEY; CDR2 reads SVGEGT. The CDR3 nucleotides are TGTGCCAGCAGTTACCTGGGACTAGCGGGATACCACGAGCAGTACTTC. The encoded protein is CASSYLGLAGYHEQYF.

The chain recombines TRBV15 with TRBJ2-3; a weak D match, TRBD2 (6 bases). The CDR3 has 14 residues. The V gene's germline CDR1 is LNHNV and CDR2 YYDKDF (reference sequence). V was shortened by 1 base and J by 1 base, with 6 bases between the two germline ends. CDR3 nucleotides: TGTGCCACCAGCAGAGGGAGGGGCACAGATACGCAGTATTTT. Amino acid sequence: CATSRGRGTDTQYF.

The chain couples TRBV19 to TRBJ2-2; weak D call: TRBD1 (7 bases). CDR1 is LNHDA, CDR2 SQIVND, per germline (reference sequence). V was trimmed by 3 bases and J by 3 bases, leaving 17 bases between them. CDR3 length: 17 amino acids. In DNA, the CDR3 is TGTGCCAGTAGTATCAGGAGGGGGCAGGGTGACACCGGGGAGCTGTTTTTT. Its translation: CASSIRRGQGDTGELFF.

This sequence joins TRBV11-2 and TRBJ2-1; D is undetermined. The CDR3 is made up of 13 amino acids. V gave up 3 bases and J gave up 5 bases, with 8 bases separating them. Germline values: CDR1 SGHAT, CDR2 FQNNGV. The CDR3 coding sequence is TGTGCCAGCAGCTTCGTTACAGACAATGAGCAGTTCTTC. It encodes CASSFVTDNEQFF.

The rearrangement joins TRBV11-3 to TRBJ2-5; D perhaps matches TRBD2 (6 bases). Trimming took 5 bases from V and 0 from J, leaving 10 bases between them. Germline V gene lookup returns CDR1 SGHNT and CDR2 YENEEA. This CDR3 is built from 14 residues. CDR3 in DNA: TGTGCCAGCAGCGCCCGGGACTACCAAGAGACCCAGTACTTC. Its protein is CASSARDYQETQYF.

The chain carries TRBV14 and TRBJ1-4, with unresolved D. The CDR3 runs 12 residues. Germline V gene lookup returns CDR1 SGHDN and CDR2 FVKESK. Trimming removed 1 base from V and 11 bases from J, with 8 bases in between. The chain's CDR3 is CASSQVAPKLFF. In DNA, the CDR3 is TGTGCCAGCAGCCAAGTTGCCCCTAAACTGTTTTTT.

This chain joins TRBV27 and TRBJ2-3; D might be TRBD2 (5 bases). The germline gives CDR1 MNHEY, CDR2 SMNVEV (reference sequence). V was trimmed by 2 bases and J by 6 bases, leaving 15 bases between them. This CDR3 is 15 amino acids long. The CDR3 bases are TGTGCCAGCAGTTTAAAAGCGGCCCCGTGGGATACGCAGTATTTT. It yields the protein CASSLKAAPWDTQYF.

The chain is built from TRBV10-3 and TRBJ1-1; unclear D gene. The CDR3 sequence is 11 residues long. Trimming took off 0 bases at V and 8 bases at J, with 4 bases between the two ends. Germline assignment: CDR1 ENHRY and CDR2 SYGVKD. CDR3 DNA sequence: TGTGCCATCAGTGAGTCCGTCGAAGCTTTCTTT. Translation gives CAISESVEAFF.

V gene TRBV3-1 (or the pseudogene TRBV3-2) combines with J gene TRBJ2-2, with TRBD1 as a possible D gene (6 bases). Germline values: CDR1 LGHDT, CDR2 YNNKEL (reference sequence). V was cut by 6 bases and J by 1 base, with 9 bases left in between. The CDR3 spans 14 residues. The CDR3 DNA is TGTGCCAGCAGTACAGGGAAGAACACCGGGGAGCTGTTTTTT. Residues: CASSTGKNTGELFF.

The gene calls are TRBV7-2 and TRBJ2-7; TRBD1 might be the D (5 bases). Trimming pared 3 bases from V and 0 bases from J, leaving 12 bases between. The V gene's germline CDR1 is SGHTA and CDR2 FQGNSA. The CDR3 totals 15 residues. DNA of the CDR3: TGTGCCAGCAGCTTGTATCAGGGAAACTCCTACGAGCAGTACTTC. Translation gives CASSLYQGNSYEQYF. Based on the CDR3 plus reference TRBV7-2 and TRBJ2-7, the full variable domain is GAGVSQSPSNKVTEKGKDVELRCDPISGHTALYWYRQSLGQGLEFLIYFQGNSAPDKSGLPSDRFSAERTGGSVSTLTIQRTQQEDSAVYLCASSLYQGNSYEQYFGPGTRLTVT.

The chain combines TRBV9 with TRBJ1-6, with D unclear. This CDR3 comprises 13 residues. Germline-derived CDR1 and CDR2 are SGDLS and YYNGEE. V lost 0 bases and J lost 7, with 5 bases in between. The CDR3 is CASSVDSNSPLHF. CDR3 nucleotides: TGTGCCAGCAGCGTAGATTCGAATTCACCCCTCCACTTT.

The chain joins TRBV11-2 to TRBJ2-7, with D unclear. The V end was cut by 0 bases, the J end by 1 base, with 7 bases between. This CDR3 has 14 residues. Per the germline V gene, CDR1 is SGHAT and CDR2 is FQNNGV. In DNA form, the CDR3 reads TGTGCCAGCAGCTTAGACCGTACGTCCTACGAGCAGTACTTC. Translation: CASSLDRTSYEQYF.

This chain connects TRBV11-2 to TRBJ1-1; D is ambiguous. Germline CDR1 is SGHAT and CDR2 is FQNNGV. This CDR3 has 14 residues. V lost 6 bases, J lost 2 bases, and 13 bases lay in between. CDR3 nucleotides: TGTGCCAGCAGGCGTGAGTTGGTTAACACTGAAGCTTTCTTT. The encoded protein is CASRRELVNTEAFF. The variable domain in full, completed from reference TRBV11-2 and TRBJ1-1, reads EAGVAQSPRYKIIEKRQSVAFWCNPISGHATLYWYQQILGQGPKLLIQFQNNGVVDDSQLPKDRFSAERLKGVDSTLKIQPAKLEDSAVYLCASRRELVNTEAFFGQGTRLTVV.

The J gene is TRBJ1-2, the V gene TRBV7-9, with D uncertain. This CDR3 region has 11 residues. The V end was cut by 2 bases, the J end by 4 bases, with 2 bases between. Germline V CDR1 and CDR2: SEHNR, FQNEAQ (reference sequence). The CDR3: CASSLSYGYTF. CDR3 coding DNA: TGTGCCAGCAGCTTAAGCTATGGCTACACCTTC.